A selection of T cell receptor beta chains follows, all from one sample in a study of T cell repertoires in cytomegalovirus infection. The antigens for these receptors are not known. TCRdb itself ran the reads through MiXCR, one entry per CDR3 protein. The sample has about half a million distinct CDR3 sequences; roughly a third are singletons. The starting material was cultured PBMCs, obtained from culture after CMV antigen stimulation. The receptors were gathered from a human donor in good health (CMV status not recorded). Some clones in this sample may be carry-over from other donors' samples. Both conserved end residues are part of each CDR3. A D gene is named only where the DNA matches it firmly. Not every row has a clone size; where given, it reads once, few, many or a size class.

J gene,V gene,clone size,D gene,CDR3 protein,CDR3 DNA
TRBJ1-2,TRBV7-9,.,.,CASSLLPLGRATEAGYTF,TGTGCCAGCAGCTTATTACCTTTGGGACGGGCTACCGAGGCGGGCTACACCTTC
TRBJ2-1,TRBV19,.,.,CASTLAGEHNEQFF,TGTGCCAGTACCCTAGCTGGCGAGCACAATGAGCAGTTCTTC
TRBJ2-2,TRBV15,once,.,CATSRVGRTGELFF,TGTGCCACCAGCAGAGTGGGCCGCACCGGGGAGCTGTTTTTT
TRBJ2-3,TRBV2,few,.,CASSRSSRYTDTQYF,TGTGCCAGCAGTCGTTCTAGCCGGTACACAGATACGCAGTATTTT
TRBJ2-1,TRBV19,.,.,CASSILADPKLEQFF,TGTGCCAGTAGTATACTCGCGGATCCCAAACTCGAGCAGTTCTTC
TRBJ1-1,TRBV9,.,.,CASSVVAGPLNTEAFF,TGTGCCAGCAGCGTAGTTGCCGGACCGTTGAACACTGAAGCTTTCTTT
TRBJ2-1,TRBV6-2/TRBV6-3,.,.,CASRPGTTFSYNEQFF,TGTGCCAGCAGACCCGGGACCACCTTCTCCTACAATGAGCAGTTCTTC
TRBJ1-4,TRBV7-2,.,.,CASSLAGISEKLFF,TGTGCCAGCAGCTTAGCGGGAATTAGTGAAAAACTGTTTTTT
TRBJ1-1,TRBV7-6,many,.,CASSLGTQNTEAFF,TGTGCCAGCAGCTTAGGTACTCAGAACACTGAAGCTTTCTTT
TRBJ1-1,TRBV7-2,many,.,CASSLAWALNTEAFF,TGTGCCAGCAGCTTAGCGTGGGCCCTGAACACTGAAGCTTTCTTT
TRBJ2-5,TRBV7-9,.,.,CASSLGLIHQETQYF,TGTGCCAGCAGCTTAGGGCTAATCCATCAAGAGACCCAGTACTTC
TRBJ1-1,TRBV7-8,few,TRBD1,CASSSRPSHRGDKAFF,TGTGCCAGCAGCTCTAGGCCGTCGCACAGGGGGGACAAAGCTTTCTTT
TRBJ1-2,TRBV5-1,few,TRBD1,CASSPQAGQSYGYTF,TGCGCCAGCAGCCCCCAGGCGGGACAGAGCTATGGCTACACCTTC
TRBJ1-6,TRBV24-1,.,.,CATSGPTQDSPLHF,TGTGCCACCAGTGGGCCGACCCAGGATTCACCCCTCCACTTT
TRBJ2-1,TRBV4-3,.,TRBD2,CASSQDEASGSYNEQFF,TGCGCCAGCAGCCAAGATGAGGCTAGCGGGTCCTACAATGAGCAGTTCTTC
TRBJ1-3,TRBV7-6,.,.,CASSPYSGNTIYF,TGTGCCAGCAGCCCGTACTCTGGAAACACCATATATTTT
TRBJ1-1,TRBV7-9,few,TRBD1,CASTMTGDRAAEAFF,TGTGCCAGCACCATGACGGGGGACAGGGCCGCTGAAGCTTTCTTT
TRBJ2-3,TRBV20-1,few,TRBD2,CSAKIGLALDTQYF,TGCAGTGCTAAGATCGGACTAGCCCTAGATACGCAGTATTTT
TRBJ2-1,TRBV7-2,many,TRBD2,CASSLAGGRTQNEQFF,TGTGCCAGCAGCTTAGCAGGCGGGAGGACCCAAAATGAGCAGTTCTTC
TRBJ1-5,TRBV12-3/TRBV12-4,few,TRBD1,CASSLKRGTGIVNQPQHF,TGTGCCAGCAGTTTAAAGAGGGGGACAGGGATCGTGAATCAGCCCCAGCATTTT
TRBJ2-3,TRBV7-2,few,.,CASSLITGFDTDTQYF,TGTGCCAGCAGCTTGATTACAGGGTTCGACACAGATACGCAGTATTTT
TRBJ1-2,TRBV28,.,TRBD1,CASRTPTGGVSRGYTF,TGTGCCAGCAGGACGCCAACAGGGGGAGTATCGAGAGGCTACACCTTC
TRBJ2-1,TRBV27,.,TRBD2,CVSSLRSAGRGHEQFF,TGTGTCAGCAGTTTAAGGTCGGCGGGGAGGGGCCACGAGCAGTTCTTC
TRBJ2-3,TRBV19,.,.,CASSITVMATDTQYF,TGTGCCAGTAGTATAACGGTTATGGCTACAGATACGCAGTATTTT
TRBJ2-2,TRBV7-3,few,.,CASSLLPLPGLSTGELFF,TGTGCCAGCAGCTTACTACCCCTTCCGGGGCTAAGCACCGGGGAGCTGTTTTTT
TRBJ2-3,TRBV4-3,.,.,CASSLGGLTSTDTQYF,TGCGCCAGCAGCCTCGGAGGACTAACTAGCACAGATACGCAGTATTTT
TRBJ2-7,TRBV10-3,few,.,CAISGPPRRPTYEQYF,TGTGCCATCAGTGGACCCCCCAGGAGGCCGACCTACGAGCAGTACTTC
TRBJ1-5,TRBV6-2/TRBV6-3,few,TRBD1,CASRDPGTGDKQPQHF,TGTGCCAGCCGAGACCCCGGGACAGGGGACAAACAGCCCCAGCATTTT
TRBJ1-1,TRBV12-3/TRBV12-4,.,.,CASSLAGGGHTEAFF,TGTGCCAGCAGTTTAGCCGGGGGAGGGCACACTGAAGCTTTCTTT
TRBJ2-1,TRBV7-2,many,.,CASSFQIPNEQFF,TGTGCCAGCAGCTTTCAGATCCCCAATGAGCAGTTCTTC
TRBJ2-1,TRBV7-2,many,.,CASRIPFNEQFF,TGTGCCAGCAGGATCCCCTTTAATGAGCAGTTCTTC
TRBJ2-5,TRBV27,.,.,CASSLGGAAGTQYF,TGTGCCAGCAGTTTAGGGGGGGCCGCCGGGACCCAGTACTTC
TRBJ2-1,TRBV5-1,.,.,CASKVGDTEQFF,TGCGCCAGCAAGGTAGGGGACACTGAGCAGTTCTTC